The 14 T cell receptor beta chains presented below share a single source sample, sequenced in a study of blood T cell repertoires in COVID-19 (dated by TCRdb to 2018 to 2020). To prepare the library, the immunoSEQ multiplex PCR assay was applied. Drawn from immuneACCESS, this table holds only the in-frame rearrangements with V and J called that TCRdb kept. Clones are partly lost; checked studies trace under half to an unresolved V gene and leave the rest unexplained. The sample yields 140,000 to 150,000 clones; 65% to 90% were counted once. About 7.5% of the sample comes from the top ten. The sample comprised peripheral blood. The receptor set was obtained from a human donor in a cohort sampled during active COVID-19.

On this clone itself: An end of the junction does not agree with germline; a read error may underlie this. Here the CDR3 reads CASRIGGGGYEQYF. In nucleotides, the CDR3 is TGTGCCAGTAGGATAGGCGGGGGCGGATACGAGCAGTACTTC. V and J are TRBV19 and TRBJ2-7, with D possibly matching TRBD2 (7 bases). The length of the CDR3 is 14 residues. Germline values: CDR1 LNHDA, CDR2 SQIVND (reference sequence).

V is TRBV11-2 and J is TRBJ2-1; TRBD1 aligns across 7 bases. V was pared by 3 bases and J by 8 bases, with 10 bases of the junction left unmatched. The CDR3 is 15 amino acids. Germline values: CDR1 SGHAT, CDR2 FQNNGV. CDR3 nucleotides: TGTGCCAGCAGCTTTACAGGGGTCTCTGTCGATGAGCAGTTCTTC. Translating it yields CASSFTGVSVDEQFF.

Here the CDR3 DNA reads TGTGCCAGCAGCGCGGGGCAGGGGGAGTACGAGCAGTACTTC. It specifies CASSAGQGEYEQYF. The rearrangement uses TRBV9 and TRBJ2-7, with 7 bases fitting TRBD1. The CDR3 is made up of 14 amino acids. V lost 3 bases to trimming and J lost 4 bases; unmatched junction nucleotides: 7. Germline CDR1 SGDLS, CDR2 YYNGEE. The whole variable domain, filled in from reference TRBV9 and TRBJ2-7, reads DSGVTQTPKHLITATGQRVTLRCSPRSGDLSVYWYQQSLDQGLQFLIQYYNGEERAKGNILERFSAQQFPDLHSELNLSSLELGDSALYFCASSAGQGEYEQYFGPGTRLTVT.

This clone was picked up one time. CDR3 nucleotide sequence: TGTGCCAGCAGTTACCGCCAGGGATCTAGCAATCAGCCCCAGCATTTT. Translation: CASSYRQGSSNQPQHF. The chain carries TRBV6-5 and TRBJ1-5; a possible D gene is TRBD1 (5 bases). The V end was cut by 2 bases, the J end by 0 bases, with 11 bases between. CDR1 is MNHEY, CDR2 SVGAGI, per germline. The CDR3 has 16 amino acids.

In nucleotides, the CDR3 is TGTGCCAGCAGTCCCAACCCGGCGACTAAATCGGACACTGAAGCTTTCTTT. It specifies CASSPNPATKSDTEAFF. The chain links TRBV27 to TRBJ1-1, with no clear D. This CDR3 is 17 amino acids long. V was pared by 5 bases and J by 3 bases, with 22 bases between. CDR1 is MNHEY, CDR2 SMNVEV, per germline (reference sequence).

The chain recombines TRBV6-6 with TRBJ1-6; no definite D call. Between the trimmed V and J ends, which lost 7 bases and 2 bases, there was a span of 9 bases. The CDR3 spans 14 residues. Germline V CDR1 and CDR2: MNHNY, SVGAGI (reference sequence). The CDR3 reads CASKEEAYNSPLHF. CDR3 DNA: TGTGCCAGCAAGGAGGAAGCCTATAATTCACCCCTCCACTTT.

V and J are TRBV6-1 and TRBJ2-1, with 7 bases identical to TRBD2. CDR3 length: 15 residues. Germline values: CDR1 MNHNS, CDR2 SASEGT. Trimming cost V 3 bases and J 7 bases; bases outside gene matches: 9. The CDR3 sequence: CASSEPLSGGNEQFF. CDR3 DNA: TGTGCCAGCAGTGAGCCTCTCTCGGGGGGTAATGAGCAGTTCTTC.

The chain carries TRBV28 and TRBJ1-6, with D maybe TRBD1 (6 bases). V lost 6 bases and J lost 8, with 20 bases in between. Germline V gene sequence: CDR1 MDHEN, CDR2 SYDVKM. This CDR3 contains 16 residues. The DNA for the CDR3 is TGTGCCAGCAGCAGTACACGGGGGGCGGGTTATTCACCCCTCCACTTT. The encoded protein is CASSSTRGAGYSPLHF.

This clone was observed a handful of times. The chain uses TRBV6-5 and TRBJ1-1; D unclear. The V gene's germline CDR1 is MNHEY and CDR2 SVGAGI. Trimming removed 0 bases at V and 1 base at J, with 6 bases between. CDR3 size: 14 residues. The DNA of the CDR3 is TGTGCCAGCAGTTACTCCGAGGGGAACACTGAAGCTTTCTTT. It specifies CASSYSEGNTEAFF.

J is TRBJ2-3 and V is TRBV5-1; 8 bases fit TRBD2. V was clipped by 2 bases and J by 0 bases; unmatched bases: 5. CDR1 is SGHRS, CDR2 YFSETQ, per germline. The CDR3 has 16 amino acids. This CDR3 is CASSLAGAPSTDTQYF. The CDR3 DNA is TGCGCCAGCAGCTTAGCGGGAGCCCCTAGCACAGATACGCAGTATTTT. The full variable domain, rest sourced from reference TRBV5-1 and TRBJ2-3, is KAGVTQTPRYLIKTRGQQVTLSCSPISGHRSVSWYQQTPGQGLQFLFEYFSETQRNKGNFPGRFSGRQFSNSRSEMNVSTLELGDSALYLCASSLAGAPSTDTQYFGPGTRLTVL.

This sequence joins TRBV11-1 and TRBJ2-5; possible D gene TRBD2, 6 bases. Germline V gene sequence: CDR1 SGHAT, CDR2 FQDESV (reference sequence). V was shortened by 2 bases and J by 6 bases, with 13 bases between the two germline ends. The CDR3 covers 14 residues. Written as DNA, the CDR3 is TGTGCCAGCAGCTTATTCCAGGGACTGCAGACCCAGTACTTC. It is translated as CASSLFQGLQTQYF.

The genes are TRBV5-4 and TRBJ2-5; 8 nucleotides align to TRBD1. CDR1 is SGHNT and CDR2 is YYREEE in the germline V gene (reference sequence). The V and J ends lost 0 bases and 5 bases, in that order; junction bases with no gene match: 3. This CDR3 comprises 14 residues. The CDR3 loop is CASSLEGQGETQYF. CDR3 nucleotide sequence: TGTGCCAGCAGCTTGGAAGGACAGGGTGAGACCCAGTACTTC. Supplemented by reference TRBV5-4 and TRBJ2-5, the full variable domain reads ETGVTQSPTHLIKTRGQQVTLRCSSQSGHNTVSWYQQALGQGPQFIFQYYREEENGRGNFPPRFSGLQFPNYSSELNVNALELDDSALYLCASSLEGQGETQYFGPGTRLLVL.

This chain connects TRBV7-2 to TRBJ1-2; possibly TRBD1 for D (5 bases). The CDR3 spans 17 residues. Germline values: CDR1 SGHTA, CDR2 FQGNSA. V was pared by 0 bases and J by 4 bases, with 18 bases between. The CDR3 reads CASSLAGSRGASYGYTF. CDR3 nucleotide sequence: TGTGCCAGCAGCTTAGCCGGTTCAAGGGGCGCCAGCTATGGCTACACCTTC.

The chain carries TRBV6-5 and TRBJ2-2; 7 bases are shared with TRBD2. V lost 8 bases and J lost 4; bases outside the gene matches: 4. This CDR3 comprises 13 residues. Germline V gives CDR1 MNHEY, CDR2 SVGAGI. DNA of the CDR3: TGTGCCAGCGGGAGGGCCGCCACCGGGGAGCTGTTTTTT. It encodes CASGRAATGELFF.